Listed here is a single T cell receptor beta chain. The clone's antigen remains unknown. No base quality values were provided; no much bigger clone lies one nucleotide off. These data originate in a study of tumor-infiltrating lymphocytes in primary liver carcinoma (dated by TCRdb to the late 2010s). Turning to the overall study: Between November 2015 and 2016, roughly five patients in China with histopathologically diagnosed primary liver carcinoma had surgical resection. Hepatocellular carcinoma (four) or combined HCC and intrahepatic cholangiocarcinoma (one) was present in the five patients, who were three men and two women aged 30 to 69 years. The five patients had tumors staged T1-T3 N0M0, with maximum diameters ranging from roughly 4 to 10 cm. TCRbeta repertoire sequencing, expression microarrays and whole-exome sequencing were combined in the study across five regions of each liver tumor, with adjacent normal tissue and blood also included. Repertoires from technical replicates were highly reproducible, with mean shared-clone rates approximately 0.9 and correlation coefficients above 0.95. A total of about 35 specimens from 5 patients went through TCRbeta repertoire sequencing, namely 25 tumor regions, 5 adjacent noncancerous liver tissues and 5 peripheral blood samples. Each sample produced roughly 3.65 to 7.13 million productive TCRbeta reads, and read depth showed no significant difference between tissue types. General findings and caveats noted by the study authors: Only the TCR beta chain was sequenced, so true repertoire diversity is likely underestimated because unpaired alpha chains were not captured. Comparison of CD4+ and CD8+ T cell repertoires was precluded by the use of bulk unsorted samples. The top 250 clones made up a significantly larger repertoire fraction in tumors than in blood (p = 0.039). Repertoire overlap was higher between tumor regions (mean about 35%) than tumor-adjacent (17%) or tumor-blood (about 15%) pairs, consistent with antigen-driven expansion. With just four or five patients in the study, the authors point out that the findings should be validated in a larger study.

Starting from 450 to 500 ng total RNA, TCRbeta-specific cDNA was produced by reverse transcription with a constant-region primer and ProtoScript II reverse transcriptase. The TCRbeta libraries were prepared through three rounds of nested multiplex PCR following a slightly modified ARM-PCR procedure. Multiplex TRBV1-TRBV30 forward primers and a Cbeta reverse primer were used in the first two PCR rounds, each of which was run for roughly 9 cycles. Sample barcodes and Illumina adapters were added in a final 25-cycle PCR with Deep VentR polymerase. Amplicons of 200-500 bp were gel-purified with a QIAquick gel extraction kit before sequencing. An Illumina HiSeq 2500 was used to sequence the TCRbeta amplicons, generating 250-bp paired-end reads. On the study's bioinformatics: Trimmomatic v0.33 was used to quality-trim the reads, and FLASH v1.2.11 was used to merge paired reads so that full CDR3 sequences could be recovered. V, D and J germline segments were assigned to the rearranged TCRbeta sequences using MiGEC v1.2.1b. Clonotype statistics and Shannon-Wiener diversity indices were computed with VDJtools v1.0.0. To cut down on sampling bias, every analysis after diversity analysis relied on just the 250 most abundant clonotypes from each sample. The public reads were reprocessed in TCRdb via fastp at Q25 and MiXCR, keeping in-frame beta chains. Duplicate CDR3 protein sequences are folded into a single record with the most common DNA and genes. The V and J calls were not made by the authors but by TCRdb's processing. The table for this sample lists 300,000 to 400,000 distinct CDR3 sequences; 65% of them were counted only once. Clones ranked in the top ten supply roughly 9% of the sample.

RNA from unsorted whole blood was extracted with TRIzol reagent, and germline DNA was obtained with the DNeasy Blood & Tissue kit. At the time of sampling, the patients had chronic HBV infection and had not received any treatment. Before surgery, 4 to 5 milliliters of peripheral blood were collected into K2EDTA tubes. The CDR3, from cysteine to phenylalanine, totals 13 residues. The kept DNA is CDR3 alone, 39 bases in frame from the first base. Trimming takes 5 bases from V and 9 bases from J, and the germline ends sit 14 bases apart. Reading the germline V gene gives CDR1 SGHVS and CDR2 FQNEAQ. The chain is assembled from TRBV7-8 and TRBJ2-1; the D gene could be TRBD1 or TRBD2, each one agreeing over 6 bases. This clonotype was sampled from a man aged 40-55 years with primary liver carcinoma and hepatitis B virus infection. Sequenced material: peripheral blood. The CDR3 has the sequence CASSTGLDSEQFF. The DNA sequence reads TGTGCCAGCAGCACGGGACTGGACAGTGAGCAGTTCTTC.